The clone carrying this T cell receptor beta chain came up many times. Its antigen remains unknown. The data derive from a study of T cells in Graves' hyperthyroidism and ophthalmopathy. The study's findings and limits: The majority of expanded thyroid clonotypes above 0.001 also appeared in blood.

This CDR3 is 13 amino acids long. CDR1 SGHAT and CDR2 FQNNGV come from the germline V gene. V was cut by 0 bases and J by 4 bases, with 6 bases left in between. Amplification of TCR beta CDR3 regions used RNA as the template. A first-round RT-PCR of the TCR CDR3 used the HTBI primer set. From the multiplex PCR reads, TCRdb called clonotypes with MiXCR, one entry per CDR3 protein. This table has a few hundred thousand distinct CDR3 sequences, roughly 13% appearing once. Orbital computed tomography and thyroid ultrasound, together with serum TRAb and thyroxine and clinical symptoms, were used for diagnoses.

The gene calls are TRBV11-2 and TRBJ1-2; D gene unclear. The sequence derives from a woman aged 40 to 50 with Graves' ophthalmopathy. The sample comprised blood. This chain's CDR3 is CASSLEGGYGYTF. The CDR3 DNA sequence: TGTGCCAGCAGCTTAGAGGGTGGCTATGGCTACACCTTC. Drawing the rest from reference TRBV11-2 and TRBJ1-2, the complete variable domain is EAGVAQSPRYKIIEKRQSVAFWCNPISGHATLYWYQQILGQGPKLLIQFQNNGVVDDSQLPKDRFSAERLKGVDSTLKIQPAKLEDSAVYLCASSLEGGYGYTFGSGTRLTVV.